These 13 T cell receptor beta chains were all obtained from the same sample, sequenced in a study of blood T cell repertoires in COVID-19. The protocol was immunoSEQ multiplex PCR, while the TCRdb copy is restricted to in-frame clones and leaves out a portion. The data hold 150,000 to 200,000 clones, with 85% to 95% observed a single time. The sample was peripheral blood. These receptor sequences come from a woman aged 55-70 years with COVID-19, enrolled during active disease.

The chain combines TRBV7-9 with TRBJ2-7; a possible D gene is TRBD1 (6 bases). Germline V lookup: CDR1 SEHNR, CDR2 FQNEAQ (reference sequence). With 0 bases removed from V and 0 bases from J, the gap between germline ends came to 9 bases. The CDR3 covers 15 residues. The CDR3 protein is CASSLAQGYSYEQYF. CDR3 nucleotide sequence: TGTGCCAGCAGCTTAGCACAGGGATACTCCTACGAGCAGTACTTC.

The chain couples TRBV11-3 to TRBJ2-5; TRBD2 might be the D (5 bases). Trimming cost V 5 bases and J 5 bases, with 12 bases left between them. Germline CDR1 is SGHNT and CDR2 is YENEEA. This CDR3 contains 13 residues. CDR3 sequence: CASSEDRGETQYF. The CDR3 DNA reads TGTGCCAGCAGCGAAGACCGCGGGGAGACCCAGTACTTC.

The V gene is TRBV6-5, the J gene TRBJ2-1; 8 bases line up with TRBD1. Germline lookup yields CDR1 MNHEY and CDR2 SVGAGI. V shed 0 bases, J shed 5 bases, and the junction held 0 bases outside the gene matches. There are 14 residues in the CDR3. CDR3 sequence (DNA): TGTGCCAGCAGTTACTCGACAGGGGACAATGAGCAGTTCTTC. This sequence encodes CASSYSTGDNEQFF.

V gene TRBV19 combines with J gene TRBJ1-5; D perhaps matches TRBD1 (5 bases). Germline CDR1 is LNHDA and CDR2 is SQIVND (reference sequence). CDR3 size: 16 residues. Deletions cut 3 bases from V and 3 bases from J, with 15 bases between. DNA for the CDR3: TGTGCCAGTAGTATGCCCGAAAACAGGTTCAATCAGCCCCAGCATTTT. This codes for CASSMPENRFNQPQHF.

The chain is built from TRBV3-1 (or the pseudogene TRBV3-2) and TRBJ1-2; 8 nucleotides line up with TRBD1. Germline values: CDR1 LGHDT, CDR2 YNNKEL (reference sequence). V was pared by 3 bases and J by 3 bases, with 9 bases of the junction left unmatched. The CDR3 sequence is 16 residues long. As DNA, the CDR3 is TGTGCCAGCAGCCATCTTGGTACAGGGGGTGACTATGGCTACACCTTC. Protein: CASSHLGTGGDYGYTF.

The J gene is TRBJ1-1, the V gene TRBV19; 8 nucleotides match TRBD1. Germline-derived CDR1 and CDR2 are LNHDA and SQIVND (reference sequence). Trimming at V came to 7 bases and at J to 2 bases, leaving 3 bases not matched to a gene. This CDR3 spans 13 amino acids. CDR3 loop: CASTGQGNTEAFF. CDR3 coding DNA: TGTGCCAGTACAGGACAGGGTAACACTGAAGCTTTCTTT. Complete variable domain (other parts from reference TRBV19 and TRBJ1-1): DGGITQSPKYLFRKEGQNVTLSCEQNLNHDAMYWYRQDPGQGLRLIYYSQIVNDFQKGDIAEGYSVSREKKESFPLTVTSAQKNPTAFYLCASTGQGNTEAFFGQGTRLTVV.

This clone was observed a handful of times. The V call is TRBV2, the J call TRBJ2-2, with 7 nucleotides matching TRBD1. Germline V gene sequence: CDR1 SNHLY, CDR2 FYNNEI. Germline trimming cut 4 bases from V and 1 base from J; bases unmatched to any gene: 6. CDR3 length: 16 residues. CDR3 sequence (DNA): TGTGCCAGCAGTGGGGGACAGAATCTGAACACCGGGGAGCTGTTTTTT. It yields the protein CASSGGQNLNTGELFF.

The rearrangement joins TRBV19 to TRBJ1-5, with TRBD1 identical over 7 bases. The germline V gene has CDR1 LNHDA and CDR2 SQIVND (reference sequence). After removal of 6 bases from V and 5 bases from J, the junction contained 16 bases not matched to a gene. The CDR3 consists of 17 residues. CDR3 nucleotide sequence: TGTGCCAGTAGCTCCCTCCTGAACAGGGGAAATTATCAGCCCCAGCATTTT. This sequence encodes CASSSLLNRGNYQPQHF.

This chain links TRBV7-3 with TRBJ2-5; 10 nucleotides line up with TRBD1. V dropped 4 bases and J dropped 7; count of bases not matched to a gene: 12. There are 16 residues in the CDR3. The V gene's germline CDR1 is SGHTA and CDR2 FQGTGA. The CDR3 spells CASSSGQGDSGRTQYF. The CDR3 DNA reads as TGTGCCAGCAGCTCCGGACAGGGGGATTCTGGGCGGACCCAGTACTTC.

The V call is TRBV5-1, the J call TRBJ1-2; tentatively, D is TRBD1 (5 bases). Germline V CDR1 and CDR2: SGHRS, YFSETQ. The length of the CDR3 is 14 residues. Trimming took 4 bases from V and 4 from J, leaving 14 bases between them. The CDR3: CASSVSTASYGYTF. Here the CDR3 DNA reads TGCGCCAGCAGCGTATCGACAGCTAGCTATGGCTACACCTTC.

The genes are TRBV11-2 and TRBJ1-2; D call uncertain. Trimming removed 5 bases at V and 4 bases at J, with 23 bases between. This CDR3 comprises 17 residues. Germline V gene lookup returns CDR1 SGHAT and CDR2 FQNNGV. Here the CDR3 reads CASSPHSRTGLGYGYTF. The CDR3 nucleotides are TGTGCCAGCAGCCCCCATTCGCGAACGGGGTTAGGCTATGGCTACACCTTC.

In its sample, this clone was seen once. V usage is TRBV2 and J usage is TRBJ2-5; perhaps TRBD2 as D (5 bases). This CDR3 is 14 amino acids long. Germline V gene sequence: CDR1 SNHLY, CDR2 FYNNEI. Deletions cut 7 bases from V and 4 bases from J, with 16 bases between. The CDR3 DNA sequence: TGTGCCAGCACCTCCCCCCGGGGTAGAGAGACCCAGTACTTC. Its protein product is CASTSPRGRETQYF.

V and J are TRBV7-3 and TRBJ1-5; TRBD1 matches 7 bases. CDR1 and CDR2 from the germline V gene are SGHTA and FQGTGA. This CDR3 has 17 amino acids. V shed 5 bases and J 4 bases; nucleotides not matched to a gene: 14. In DNA form, the CDR3 reads TGTGCCAGCAGCCCGCTGGGACAGTGGTCCCAGAATCAGCCCCAGCATTTT. This translates into CASSPLGQWSQNQPQHF.